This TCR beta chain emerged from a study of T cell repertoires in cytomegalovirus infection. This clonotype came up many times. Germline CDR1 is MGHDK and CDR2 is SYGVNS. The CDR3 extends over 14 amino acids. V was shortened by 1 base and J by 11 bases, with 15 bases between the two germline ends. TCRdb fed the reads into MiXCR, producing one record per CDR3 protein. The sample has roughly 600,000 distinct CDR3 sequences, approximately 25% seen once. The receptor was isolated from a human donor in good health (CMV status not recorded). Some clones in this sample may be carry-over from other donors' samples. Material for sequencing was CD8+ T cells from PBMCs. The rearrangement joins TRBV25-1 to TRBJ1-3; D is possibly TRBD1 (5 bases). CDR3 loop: CASSEWGSAPAIYF. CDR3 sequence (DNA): TGTGCCAGCAGTGAATGGGGCAGTGCTCCAGCCATATATTTT.